These 20 T cell receptor beta chains were all obtained from the same sample, sequenced in a study of CD8+CD57+ T cells in acquired aplastic anemia. Genomic DNA, the template, was used for profiling of the TCR beta VDJ and CDR3. TCRdb called the reads again in MiXCR, with one record for every CDR3 protein. The profile covers hundreds of thousands of distinct CDR3 sequences, with just under 70% appearing a single time and more than 3.5% taken by the ten largest. The specimen sequenced was sorted CD4+, CD8+, or CD8+CD57+ T cells (not recorded which) from PBMCs. The receptors come from a human donor in good health, serving as a control.

This sequence joins TRBV2 and TRBJ2-3, with D unclear. V lost 6 bases and J 6 bases, leaving 19 bases between the germline ends. The CDR3 runs to 15 residues. Germline V gives CDR1 SNHLY, CDR2 FYNNEI. The CDR3, as DNA: TGTGCCAGCAGCAAGGGCTCCATCCCGCACGATACGCAGTATTTT. Amino acids: CASSKGSIPHDTQYF.

This clonotype turned up a few times. The chain is built from TRBV20-1 and TRBJ1-1, with 7 positions matching TRBD1. The V gene end was trimmed by 5 bases and the J gene end by 0 bases; junction bases not matched to a gene: 6. CDR3 length equals 14 residues. Looked up from germline, CDR1 is DFQATT and CDR2 is SNEGSKA (reference sequence). CDR3 nucleotide sequence: TGCAGTGCTGGACAGGAGAGCATGAACACTGAAGCTTTCTTT. As protein: CSAGQESMNTEAFF.

The chain carries TRBV25-1 and TRBJ1-3, with 9 bases identical to TRBD1. The CDR3 length is 14 residues. V gave up 5 bases and J gave up 4 bases; unmatched junction bases: 3. The germline CDR1 and CDR2 sequences are MGHDK and SYGVNS. Here the CDR3 reads CASSKTGGGNTIYF. As DNA, the CDR3 is TGTGCCAGCAGTAAGACAGGGGGAGGAAACACCATATATTTT.

This clonotype was seen once. This chain uses TRBV5-8 with TRBJ2-3; D may be TRBD1 (6 bases). The CDR3 is 15 residues long. V gave up 2 bases and J gave up 7 bases, with 17 bases separating them. Germline loops: CDR1 SGHTS, CDR2 YDEGEE. The CDR3 loop is CASSLKEGGRNTQYF. In DNA, the CDR3 is TGTGCCAGCAGCTTAAAGGAAGGGGGTAGGAATACGCAGTATTTT.

Worth noting for this clonotype: Just one base apart from a much larger clone, this may be a read error. The chain recombines TRBV12-3 or TRBV12-4 with TRBJ2-3, with a tentative D call TRBD1 (5 bases). Between the trimmed V and J ends, which lost 5 bases and 2 bases, there was a span of 11 bases. This CDR3 is built from 14 residues. CDR3 protein: CASSHQGSTDTQYF. The CDR3 DNA reads TGTGCCAGCAGTCACCAGGGTTCCACAGATACGCAGTATTTT.

The chain has TRBV7-6 and TRBJ1-3; D not resolved. CDR3 length: 12 amino acids. V gave up 5 bases and J gave up 11 bases, with 13 bases separating them. Germline V lookup: CDR1 SGHVS, CDR2 FNYEAQ. The DNA for the CDR3 is TGTGCCAGCAGCCCCCCTAGTGGCGCCATATATTTT. Encoded protein: CASSPPSGAIYF.

The rearrangement uses TRBV20-1 and TRBJ1-3, with D possibly matching TRBD1 (5 bases). The CDR3 covers 14 residues. Looked up from germline, CDR1 is DFQATT and CDR2 is SNEGSKA (reference sequence). With 5 bases removed from V and 7 bases from J, the gap between germline ends came to 18 bases. The CDR3 region is CSAGRLGEENTIYF. CDR3 DNA sequence: TGCAGTGCTGGAAGACTAGGGGAAGAGAACACCATATATTTT.

The gene calls are TRBV7-3 and TRBJ1-6; 10 nucleotides line up with TRBD1. The trim removed 4 bases at V and 15 bases at J, leaving 15 bases unmatched. The CDR3 sequence is 16 residues long. Per germline, CDR1 SGHTA and CDR2 FQGTGA. Here the CDR3 DNA reads TGTGCCAGCAGCTCCCGGGACAGGGGCGGCGAGCAGTACCTCCACTTT. Translated: CASSSRDRGGEQYLHF.

This clonotype has a count of ten or more. V gene TRBV19 combines with J gene TRBJ1-6, with D tentatively TRBD1 (5 bases). V was pared by 10 bases and J by 1 base, with 11 bases between. The length of the CDR3 is 14 residues. The germline V gene has CDR1 LNHDA and CDR2 SQIVND (reference sequence). The CDR3 region is CATREGSYNSPLHF. The CDR3 DNA reads TGTGCCACCAGGGAAGGGTCCTATAATTCACCCCTCCACTTT.

Points on this clonotype: One end of the junction fails to match germline, which may point to a read error. This chain connects TRBV24-1 to TRBJ2-1; D uncertain. The CDR3 consists of 13 residues. Germline V gene sequence: CDR1 KGHDR, CDR2 SFDVKD. The CDR3 DNA reads as TGTGCCAGCAGTTTGCTCCCAGTCTATGAGCAGTTCTTC. Translation gives CASSLLPVYEQFF.

The V and J genes are TRBV20-1 and TRBJ2-7; TRBD2 agrees at 12 bases. The CDR3 consists of 14 residues. Germline V gives CDR1 DFQATT, CDR2 SNEGSKA (reference sequence). Trimming cost V 6 bases and J 6 bases; bases outside gene matches: 9. The CDR3 DNA is TGCAGTGCCAAACGACTAGCGGGGGACCGCGAGCAGTACTTC. Translating it yields CSAKRLAGDREQYF.

This clonotype was counted ten times or more. This chain uses TRBV20-1 with TRBJ2-5, with 9 bases lining up with TRBD2. The germline V gene has CDR1 DFQATT and CDR2 SNEGSKA (reference sequence). With V trimmed by 4 bases and J by 5 bases, 5 bases remained unmatched. CDR3 length equals 13 residues. CDR3 sequence (DNA): TGCAGTGCTAATAGCGGGGGAATTGAGACCCAGTACTTC. Encoded protein: CSANSGGIETQYF.

This chain links TRBV7-9 with TRBJ2-7, with D maybe TRBD2 (6 bases). Trimming left V 4 bases short and J 13 bases short, with 20 bases between. The length of the CDR3 is 13 residues. Germline values: CDR1 SEHNR, CDR2 FQNEAQ (reference sequence). CDR3 in DNA: TGTGCCAGCAGCTCGACTAGGCGCCTGATGAAATACTTC. Translation gives CASSSTRRLMKYF. Drawing the rest from reference TRBV7-9 and TRBJ2-7, the complete variable domain is DTGVSQNPRHKITKRGQNVTFRCDPISEHNRLYWYRQTLGQGPEFLTYFQNEAQLEKSRLLSDRFSAERPKGSFSTLEIQRTEQGDSAMYLCASSSTRRLMKYFGPGTRLTVT.

This clonotype was seen only once. This chain uses TRBV7-9 with TRBJ1-2; unclear D gene. V lost 5 bases and J 6 bases, leaving 16 bases between the germline ends. CDR1 is SEHNR and CDR2 is FQNEAQ in the germline V gene (reference sequence). The CDR3 consists of 14 residues. In nucleotides, the CDR3 is TGTGCCAGCAGCCACGAGTGGGTGAAGGATGGCTACACCTTC. Protein product: CASSHEWVKDGYTF.

Regarding this clonotype: With a much larger clone just one base away, this may be a read error. The genes are TRBV19 and TRBJ1-1, with no clear D. In germline, CDR1 is LNHDA, CDR2 SQIVND (reference sequence). This CDR3 spans 13 amino acids. In DNA form, the CDR3 reads TGTGCCGGTAGTATAAGTGCGAACACTGAAGCTTTCTTT. Translation: CAGSISANTEAFF.

Concerning this clonotype itself: This could be a read error, since a much larger clone is one nucleotide away. J is TRBJ2-3 and V is TRBV10-3, with D perhaps given as TRBD1 or TRBD2 (6 bases each). CDR1 is ENHRY, CDR2 SYGVKD, per germline. CDR3 length equals 16 residues. CDR3 DNA: TGTGCCATCCGTGAAGCGGTTGGGGGGCTCAGGGATACGCAGTATTTT. Translation: CAIREAVGGLRDTQYF.

This clonotype was detected once. The chain employs TRBV4-2 and TRBJ1-2; 10 bases are a match to TRBD1. CDR1 LGHNA and CDR2 YNFKEQ come from the germline V gene. The CDR3 is made up of 14 amino acids. V shed 3 bases, J shed 12 bases, and the junction held 10 bases outside the gene matches. DNA of the CDR3: TGTGCCAGCAGCCACCCCGACAGGGGGCTTGGAGACACCTTC. This encodes CASSHPDRGLGDTF.

This clonotype was recorded once. This chain connects TRBV7-9 to TRBJ2-5; 9 bases match TRBD1. Germline V gene lookup returns CDR1 SEHNR and CDR2 FQNEAQ (reference sequence). The CDR3 contains 17 residues. V trimming: 5 bases; J trimming: 5 bases; junction bases outside the gene matches: 15. Here the CDR3 reads CASSLVPPGTGLETQYF. The CDR3 nucleotides are TGTGCCAGCAGCCTAGTACCCCCGGGGACAGGGCTTGAGACCCAGTACTTC. Full variable domain (rest looked up from reference TRBV7-9 and TRBJ2-5): DTGVSQNPRHKITKRGQNVTFRCDPISEHNRLYWYRQTLGQGPEFLTYFQNEAQLEKSRLLSDRFSAERPKGSFSTLEIQRTEQGDSAMYLCASSLVPPGTGLETQYFGPGTRLLVL.

Details on this clonotype: No conserved phenylalanine or tryptophan is present at the end of the CDR3, so a read error is the likely explanation. The DNA is omitted, as the CDR3 cannot be located on it reliably, and the CDR3 follows TCRdb's listing. The chain joins TRBV2 to TRBJ1-6. The CDR3 spans 15 amino acids, including both terminal residues. From germline, CDR1 is SNHLY and CDR2 FYNNEI. CDR3 protein: CASSEYLVNTQYFHL.

There are many counts of this clonotype. The J gene is TRBJ2-7, the V gene TRBV10-2; a weak D match, TRBD1 (6 bases). There are 17 residues in the CDR3. Germline V gene sequence: CDR1 WSHSY, CDR2 SAAADI. V dropped 2 bases and J dropped 0 bases, with 17 bases sitting between them. The CDR3 DNA is TGCGCCAGCAGTGAGACCCTACTGGGACAAGCCTCCTACGAGCAGTACTTC. Translation gives CASSETLLGQASYEQYF.